This TCR beta chain was observed in a study of blood T cell repertoires in COVID-19. About the study: Acute and convalescent COVID-19 specimens originated in the United States, Italy and Spain.

The ends were cut back, 3 bases at V and 6 bases at J, with 8 bases in the middle. The CDR3 loop spans 12 amino acids. Germline V lookup: CDR1 SNHLY, CDR2 FYNNEI. As handled by the study authors: From reference gene primer amplification, estimates of nucleated cell counts were derived. Using immunoSEQ multiplex PCR, the repertoire was profiled, and TCRdb retains in-frame clones only, with some absent. V and J calls and clone size come straight from that table; D and trimming were deduced from the DNA. The table includes a few hundred thousand clones, roughly nine tenths detected once. The chain uses TRBV2 and TRBJ1-2; D gene unclear. Sample: peripheral blood. This receptor was identified in a man aged 18-30 years with active or convalescent COVID-19. The CDR3 nucleotides are TGTGCCAGCAGTGATAAGAGGAATGGCTACACCTTC. Encoded protein: CASSDKRNGYTF.